The rows below give T cell receptor beta chains drawn from one sample of a study of T cell responses to AZD1222 COVID-19 vaccine. Generated by immunoSEQ multiplex PCR, the TCRdb table keeps only in-frame clones and is missing some. The repertoire holds about 180,000 clones, 85% to 90% seen once, with 1.5% to 2% in the top ten. The sequenced sample was peripheral blood, obtained on day 0 of AZD1222 vaccination. Every receptor here comes from an adult in good health. Each CDR3 is given with its conserved first and last residue. The order of the fields is V gene, clone size, J gene, CDR3 protein. Size tells how often a clone was seen (once, few, many) or the class of an expanded clone, and some rows leave it out.

TRBV15	NA	TRBJ2-2	CATEARRDTGELFF
TRBV28	NA	TRBJ1-3	CASSPSWGAAGNTIYF
TRBV6-6	NA	TRBJ1-2	CASRPPGQSNYGYTF
TRBV5-1	once	TRBJ2-5	CASTVAYGETQYF
TRBV2	NA	TRBJ1-1	CASGGDLGTEAFF
TRBV10-3	NA	TRBJ1-1	CAISEAPKGQAFF
TRBV24-1	NA	TRBJ1-2	CATSDPGTGEGYTF
TRBV29-1	NA	TRBJ1-5	CSVAGGSNQPQHF
TRBV9	NA	TRBJ1-1	CASSPLGQSPEAFF
TRBV11-2	NA	TRBJ2-2	CASSSEAAGELFF
TRBV6-5	NA	TRBJ1-5	CASSLQSLINQPQHF
TRBV11-3	NA	TRBJ2-1	CASSLKATGNEQFF
TRBV5-1	NA	TRBJ2-5	CASSLRLAGETQYF
TRBV24-1	NA	TRBJ1-5	CATSARTGENYQPQHF
TRBV18	few	TRBJ1-5	CASSPLARGSSGNQPQHF
TRBV27	NA	TRBJ2-5	CASSSYRGGRVTQYF
TRBV5-1	NA	TRBJ2-3	CASSLDGVRTGDTQYF
TRBV27	NA	TRBJ2-7	CASSFQGLDRSYEQYF
TRBV7-2	NA	TRBJ2-3	CASSANSGFTDTQYF
TRBV6-2/TRBV6-3	NA	TRBJ1-2	CASSPNQQRLGYTF
TRBV10-1	NA	TRBJ2-2	CASSVKRSGELFF
TRBV5-4	few	TRBJ2-5	CASSLPYQETQYF
TRBV19	NA	TRBJ1-3	CASSIGLYGNTIYF
TRBV10-3	few	TRBJ2-2	CAITNTGELFF
TRBV4-3	NA	TRBJ1-5	CASSQELSDSNQPQHF
TRBV7-9	NA	TRBJ2-1	CASSPPTNYNEQFF
TRBV28	NA	TRBJ2-1	CASSFHPAGDWNEQFF
TRBV28	NA	TRBJ2-1	CASSPTGQGIDEQFF
TRBV10-2	few	TRBJ1-1	CASSEVKVSDTEAFF
TRBV6-2/TRBV6-3	NA	TRBJ1-5	CASSNSGTAYPIRPQHF
TRBV28	NA	TRBJ1-4	CASSGAGTGREKLFF
TRBV19	NA	TRBJ1-6	CASSIKRWGRADSPLHF
TRBV19	NA	TRBJ2-2	CASSPPFAGGNTGELFF
TRBV6-5	NA	TRBJ2-5	CASSLQGKETQYF
TRBV7-2	NA	TRBJ2-2	CASSLLIRGGELFF
TRBV15	NA	TRBJ1-6	CATSRDRGINSPLHF
TRBV29-1	NA	TRBJ2-1	CSVERRDRHDEQFF
TRBV29-1	NA	TRBJ2-5	CSALRTAQETQYF
TRBV30	NA	TRBJ2-5	CAWTSGLAGAGGTQYF
TRBV28	NA	TRBJ1-2	CASTLGSRSGYTF
TRBV9	NA	TRBJ1-5	CASSVEVDQPQHF
TRBV15	few	TRBJ1-4	CATSRVWGNNEKLFF
TRBV5-1	few	TRBJ2-7	CASGTGSPYEQYF
TRBV30	NA	TRBJ1-3	CAWSKGVGIYF